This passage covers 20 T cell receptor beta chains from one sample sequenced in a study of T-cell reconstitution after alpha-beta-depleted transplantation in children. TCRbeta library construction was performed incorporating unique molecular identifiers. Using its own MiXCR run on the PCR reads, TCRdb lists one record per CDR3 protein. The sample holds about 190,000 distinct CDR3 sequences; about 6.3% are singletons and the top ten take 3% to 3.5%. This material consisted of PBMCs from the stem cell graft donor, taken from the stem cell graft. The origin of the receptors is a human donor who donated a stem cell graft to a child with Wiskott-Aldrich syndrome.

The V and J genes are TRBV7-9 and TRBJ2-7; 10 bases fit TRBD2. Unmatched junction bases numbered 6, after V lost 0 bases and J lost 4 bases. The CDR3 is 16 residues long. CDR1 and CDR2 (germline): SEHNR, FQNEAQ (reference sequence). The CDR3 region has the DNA TGTGCCAGCAGCTTAGCCTCCAGGACTAGCGGTTACGAGCAGTACTTC. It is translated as CASSLASRTSGYEQYF.

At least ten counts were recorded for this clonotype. The CDR3 loop reads CASSHGLAGETQYF. As DNA, the CDR3 is TGTGCCAGCAGCCACGGACTAGCGGGAGAGACCCAGTACTTC. This chain uses TRBV11-2 with TRBJ2-5, with 11 bases matching TRBD2. The V gene end was trimmed by 5 bases and the J gene end by 4 bases; junction bases not matched to a gene: 3. The CDR3 has 14 residues. The germline V gene has CDR1 SGHAT and CDR2 FQNNGV.

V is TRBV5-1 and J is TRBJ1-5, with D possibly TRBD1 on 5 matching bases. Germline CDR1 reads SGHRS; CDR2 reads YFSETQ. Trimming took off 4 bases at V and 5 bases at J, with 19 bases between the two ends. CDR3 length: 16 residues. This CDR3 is CASSPDGGRGDQPQHF. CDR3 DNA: TGCGCCAGCAGCCCGGACGGGGGAAGGGGTGATCAGCCCCAGCATTTT.

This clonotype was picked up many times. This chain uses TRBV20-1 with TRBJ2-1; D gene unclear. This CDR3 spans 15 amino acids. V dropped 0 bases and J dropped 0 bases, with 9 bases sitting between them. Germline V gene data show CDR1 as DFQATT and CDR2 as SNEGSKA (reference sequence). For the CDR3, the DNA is TGCAGTGCTAGAGATTTGAGTAGCTCCTACAATGAGCAGTTCTTC. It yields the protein CSARDLSSSYNEQFF.

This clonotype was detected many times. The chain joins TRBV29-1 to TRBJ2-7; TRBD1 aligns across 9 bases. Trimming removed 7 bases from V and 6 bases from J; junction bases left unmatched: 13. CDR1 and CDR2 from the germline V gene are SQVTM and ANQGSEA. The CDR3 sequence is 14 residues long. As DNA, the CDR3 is TGCAGCGCGGGGACCGGGACAGGGATCTCCGAGCAGTACTTC. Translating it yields CSAGTGTGISEQYF.

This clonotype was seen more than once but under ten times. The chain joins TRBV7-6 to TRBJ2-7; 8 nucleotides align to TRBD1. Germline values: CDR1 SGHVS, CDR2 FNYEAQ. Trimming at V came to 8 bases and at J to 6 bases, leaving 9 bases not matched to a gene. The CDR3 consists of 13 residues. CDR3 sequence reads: CASSRDRLVEQYF. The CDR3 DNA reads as TGTGCCAGCTCCCGGGACAGGTTGGTCGAGCAGTACTTC.

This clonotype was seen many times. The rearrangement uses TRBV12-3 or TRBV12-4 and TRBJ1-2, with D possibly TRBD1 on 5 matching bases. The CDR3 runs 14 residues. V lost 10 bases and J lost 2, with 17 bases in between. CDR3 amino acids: CATSRWDRNYGYTF. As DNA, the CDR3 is TGTGCCACCAGCAGGTGGGACCGCAACTATGGCTACACCTTC.

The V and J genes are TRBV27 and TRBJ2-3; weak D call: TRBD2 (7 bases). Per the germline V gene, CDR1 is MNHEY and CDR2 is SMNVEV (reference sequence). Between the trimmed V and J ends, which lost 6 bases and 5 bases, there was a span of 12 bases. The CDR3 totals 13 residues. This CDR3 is CASRRGGIDTQYF. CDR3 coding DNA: TGTGCCAGCAGGAGGGGGGGGATAGATACGCAGTATTTT.

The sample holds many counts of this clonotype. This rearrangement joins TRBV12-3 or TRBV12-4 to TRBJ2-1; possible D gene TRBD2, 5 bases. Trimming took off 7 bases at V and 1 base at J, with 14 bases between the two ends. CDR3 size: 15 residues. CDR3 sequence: CASTPVGVSYNEQFF. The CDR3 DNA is TGTGCCAGCACCCCAGTGGGAGTTTCCTACAATGAGCAGTTCTTC.

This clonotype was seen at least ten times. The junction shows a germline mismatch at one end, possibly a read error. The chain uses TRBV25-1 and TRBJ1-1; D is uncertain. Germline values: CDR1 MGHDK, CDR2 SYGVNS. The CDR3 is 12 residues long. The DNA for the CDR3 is TGTGCCAGCGGTGACGGATTAACTGAAGCTTTCTTT. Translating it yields CASGDGLTEAFF.

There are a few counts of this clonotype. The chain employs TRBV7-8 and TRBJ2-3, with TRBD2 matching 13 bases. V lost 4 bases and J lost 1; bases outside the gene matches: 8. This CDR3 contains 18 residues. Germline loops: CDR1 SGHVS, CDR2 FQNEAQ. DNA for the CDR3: TGTGCCAGCAGCTCCGGACTAGCGGGAGCTCGGGGCACAGATACGCAGTATTTT. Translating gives CASSSGLAGARGTDTQYF.

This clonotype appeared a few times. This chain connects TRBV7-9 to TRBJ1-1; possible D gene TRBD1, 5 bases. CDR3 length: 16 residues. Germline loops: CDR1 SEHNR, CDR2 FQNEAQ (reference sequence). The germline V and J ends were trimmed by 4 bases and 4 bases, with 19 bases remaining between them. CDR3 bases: TGTGCCAGCAGCTCCCCTAGTCTAGGGGTGGGCACTGAAGCTTTCTTT. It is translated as CASSSPSLGVGTEAFF.

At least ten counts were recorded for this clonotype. CDR3 DNA: TGTGCCAGCAGTTACTCGGGGGGGTTGGAAGCGAACACCGGGGAGCTGTTTTTT. Encoded protein: CASSYSGGLEANTGELFF. This chain uses TRBV6-5 with TRBJ2-2; 7 positions match TRBD2. With 0 bases clipped from V and 0 bases from J, the junction kept 7 bases outside the gene matches. Germline loops: CDR1 MNHEY, CDR2 SVGAGI. The CDR3 runs 18 residues.

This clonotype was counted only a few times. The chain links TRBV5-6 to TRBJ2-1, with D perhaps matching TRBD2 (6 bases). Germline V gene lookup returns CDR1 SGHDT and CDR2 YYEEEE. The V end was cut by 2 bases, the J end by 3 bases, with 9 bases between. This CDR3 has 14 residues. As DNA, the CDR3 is TGTGCCAGCAGCTTCGGGGACTTCTACAATGAGCAGTTCTTC. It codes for CASSFGDFYNEQFF.

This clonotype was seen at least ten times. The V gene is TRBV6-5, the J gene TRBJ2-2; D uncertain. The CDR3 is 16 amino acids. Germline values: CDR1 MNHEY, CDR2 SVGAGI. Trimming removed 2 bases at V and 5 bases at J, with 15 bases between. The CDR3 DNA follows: TGTGCCAGCAGTTACGCTTCGAGTGGGCTTACCGGGGAGCTGTTTTTT. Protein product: CASSYASSGLTGELFF.

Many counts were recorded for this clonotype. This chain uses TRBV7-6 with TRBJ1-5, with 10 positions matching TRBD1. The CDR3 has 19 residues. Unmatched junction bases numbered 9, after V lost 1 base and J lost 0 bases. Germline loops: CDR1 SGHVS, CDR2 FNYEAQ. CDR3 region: CASSLEPGQGSYSNQPQHF. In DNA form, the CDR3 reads TGTGCCAGCAGCTTAGAACCGGGACAGGGGAGTTATAGCAATCAGCCCCAGCATTTT.

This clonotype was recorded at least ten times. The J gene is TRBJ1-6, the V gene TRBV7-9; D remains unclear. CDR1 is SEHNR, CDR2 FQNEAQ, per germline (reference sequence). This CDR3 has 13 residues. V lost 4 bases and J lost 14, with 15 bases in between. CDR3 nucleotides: TGTGCCAGCAGCTCATTACCTTCTGTTACCCTCCACTTT. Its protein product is CASSSLPSVTLHF.

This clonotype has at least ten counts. CDR3 loop: CATSVTGLNYEQYF. For the CDR3, the DNA is TGTGCCACCAGTGTTACGGGACTCAACTACGAGCAGTACTTC. The V gene is TRBV15, the J gene TRBJ2-7, with D maybe TRBD2 (6 bases). Germline V gene sequence: CDR1 LNHNV, CDR2 YYDKDF (reference sequence). The CDR3 extends over 14 amino acids. Trimming stripped 6 bases from V and 3 bases from J, with 15 bases between.

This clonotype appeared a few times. The CDR3 DNA reads TGCGCCAGCAGCTTGGCCACAGGGAGAAACGAGCAGTACTTC. It translates to CASSLATGRNEQYF. The V gene is TRBV5-1, the J gene TRBJ2-7; tentatively, D is TRBD1 (6 bases). Between the trimmed V and J ends, which lost 0 bases and 5 bases, there was a span of 12 bases. Germline CDR1 and CDR2: SGHRS and YFSETQ. This CDR3 is 14 amino acids long.

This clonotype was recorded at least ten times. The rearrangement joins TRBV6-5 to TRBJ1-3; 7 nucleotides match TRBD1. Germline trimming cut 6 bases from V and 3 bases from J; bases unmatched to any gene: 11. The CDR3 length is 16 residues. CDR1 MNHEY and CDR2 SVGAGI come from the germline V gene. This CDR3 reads CASRGNKDRFGNTIYF. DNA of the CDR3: TGTGCCAGCAGAGGAAACAAGGACAGGTTTGGAAACACCATATATTTT.